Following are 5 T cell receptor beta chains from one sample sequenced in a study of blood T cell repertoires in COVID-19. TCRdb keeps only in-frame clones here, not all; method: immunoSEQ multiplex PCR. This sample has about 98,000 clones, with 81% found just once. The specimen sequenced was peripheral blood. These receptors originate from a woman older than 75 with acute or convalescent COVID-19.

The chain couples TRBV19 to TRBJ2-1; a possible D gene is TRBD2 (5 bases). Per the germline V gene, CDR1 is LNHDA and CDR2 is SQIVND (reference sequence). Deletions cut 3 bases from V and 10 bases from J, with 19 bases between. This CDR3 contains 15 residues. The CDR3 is CASSITGVLQSEQFF. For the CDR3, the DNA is TGTGCCAGTAGTATCACCGGGGTCTTACAATCCGAGCAGTTCTTC.

CDR3 in DNA: TGTGCCAGCAGCTCGAGGACAGGGGGCTATGGCTACACCTTC. Its translation: CASSSRTGGYGYTF. This rearrangement joins TRBV5-4 to TRBJ1-2, with 10 bases fitting TRBD1. The CDR3 covers 14 residues. Germline loops: CDR1 SGHNT, CDR2 YYREEE (reference sequence). V was clipped by 3 bases and J by 4 bases; unmatched bases: 3.

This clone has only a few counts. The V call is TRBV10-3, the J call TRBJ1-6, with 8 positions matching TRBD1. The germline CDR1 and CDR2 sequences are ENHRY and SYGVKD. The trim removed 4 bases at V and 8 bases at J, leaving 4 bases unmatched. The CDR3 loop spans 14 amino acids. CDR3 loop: CAISAQGADSPLHF. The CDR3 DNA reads TGTGCCATCAGTGCTCAGGGGGCGGATTCACCCCTCCACTTT.

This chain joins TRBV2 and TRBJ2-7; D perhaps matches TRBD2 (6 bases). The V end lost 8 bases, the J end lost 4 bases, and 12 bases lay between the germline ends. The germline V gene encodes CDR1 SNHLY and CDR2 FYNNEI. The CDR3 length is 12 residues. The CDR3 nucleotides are TGTGCCAGCTCGGTAGGAGGGTACGAGCAGTACTTC. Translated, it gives CASSVGGYEQYF.

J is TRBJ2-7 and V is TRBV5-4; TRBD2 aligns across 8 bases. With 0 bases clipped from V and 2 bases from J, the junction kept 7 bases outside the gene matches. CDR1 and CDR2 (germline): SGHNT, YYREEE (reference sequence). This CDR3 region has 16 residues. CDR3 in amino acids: CASSLGSGGATYEQYF. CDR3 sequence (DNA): TGTGCCAGCAGCTTGGGCAGCGGGGGAGCTACCTACGAGCAGTACTTC.